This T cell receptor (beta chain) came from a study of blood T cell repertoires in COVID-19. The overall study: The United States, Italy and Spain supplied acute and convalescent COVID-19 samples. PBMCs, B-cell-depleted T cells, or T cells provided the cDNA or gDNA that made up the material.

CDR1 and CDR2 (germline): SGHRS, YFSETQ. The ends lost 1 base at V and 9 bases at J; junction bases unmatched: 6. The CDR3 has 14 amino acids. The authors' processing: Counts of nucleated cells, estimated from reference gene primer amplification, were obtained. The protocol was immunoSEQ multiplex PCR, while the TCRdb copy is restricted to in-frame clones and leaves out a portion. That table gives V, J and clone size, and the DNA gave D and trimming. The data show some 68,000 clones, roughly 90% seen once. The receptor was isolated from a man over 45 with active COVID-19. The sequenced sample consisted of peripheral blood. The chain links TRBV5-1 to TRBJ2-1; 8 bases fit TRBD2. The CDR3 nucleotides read TGCGCCAGCAGCTTGAGTAGCGGGACGATTGAGCAGTTCTTC. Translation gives CASSLSSGTIEQFF.